Shown below are 8 T cell receptor beta chains from a single sample sequenced in a study of T cell responses to AZD1222 COVID-19 vaccine listed by TCRdb under 2021. Reading the label with the study, this specimen's time point is: baseline before first vaccination. The library was built by means of the immunoSEQ multiplex PCR assay. In its TCRdb copy, this immuneACCESS table keeps in-frame sequences only and misses some clones. Where compared with another copy, unresolved V genes explain less than half of these, and the others have no known cause. Within this sample are about 100,000 clones, with about 85% of them counted one time only. Jointly, the top ten make up under 2% of the sample. The specimen was peripheral blood, collected on day 0 of AZD1222 vaccination. Receptors were obtained from an adult in good health.

The chain has TRBV10-3 and TRBJ1-4, with TRBD1 matching over 8 bases. V dropped 5 bases and J dropped 7; count of bases not matched to a gene: 9. Per the germline V gene, CDR1 is ENHRY and CDR2 is SYGVKD. The CDR3 spans 15 residues. For the CDR3, the DNA is TGTGCCATCAGTCGTTCAGGGGGCTCGGGTGAAAAACTGTTTTTT. Amino acid sequence: CAISRSGGSGEKLFF.

On this clone itself: A read error may account for a junction end that differs from germline. The rearrangement links TRBV7-7 to TRBJ2-7, with 9 bases lining up with TRBD1. Germline lookup yields CDR1 SSHAT and CDR2 FNYEAQ (reference sequence). The CDR3 runs to 15 residues. CDR3 sequence: CASSPGTGRQYEQYF. CDR3 DNA: TGTGCTAGCAGTCCCGGGACAGGGAGGCAATACGAGCAGTACTTC.

The V and J genes are TRBV24-1 and TRBJ2-2; the match to TRBD2 covers 9 bases. V shed 6 bases and J 2 bases; nucleotides not matched to a gene: 3. In germline, CDR1 is KGHDR, CDR2 SFDVKD. The CDR3 spans 15 residues. CDR3 sequence (DNA): TGTGCCACCAGTTATAGCGGGGGTAACACCGGGGAGCTGTTTTTT. This sequence encodes CATSYSGGNTGELFF.

The V call is TRBV28, the J call TRBJ1-5; D is unclear. Germline V CDR1 and CDR2: MDHEN, SYDVKM. CDR3 size: 13 residues. The V end lost 6 bases, the J end lost 3 bases, and 9 bases lay between the germline ends. CDR3 nucleotide sequence: TGTGCCAGCAGGGAGGCTATCAATCAGCCCCAGCATTTT. Its protein product is CASREAINQPQHF.

The gene calls are TRBV19 and TRBJ2-4; TRBD2 is a possible D gene (5 bases). This CDR3 is 13 amino acids long. V was shortened by 5 bases and J by 9 bases, with 14 bases between the two germline ends. Germline V gene data show CDR1 as LNHDA and CDR2 as SQIVND (reference sequence). The DNA of the CDR3 is TGTGCCAGTAGTTCCCCTCCTCGGGGCATTCAGTACTTC. This sequence encodes CASSSPPRGIQYF.

This sequence joins TRBV7-2 and TRBJ1-5; D unclear. The V gene lost 0 bases and the J gene lost 2 bases, with 11 bases spanning the gap. The CDR3 loop spans 16 amino acids. Looked up from germline, CDR1 is SGHTA and CDR2 is FQGNSA. Here the CDR3 reads CASSLAEVGGNQPQHF. The CDR3 nucleotides read TGTGCCAGCAGCTTAGCGGAGGTGGGCGGCAATCAGCCCCAGCATTTT.

The chain combines TRBV7-2 with TRBJ2-2; weak D call: TRBD2 (5 bases). The CDR3 spans 17 residues. The V end lost 4 bases, the J end lost 5 bases, and 20 bases lay between the germline ends. Germline CDR1 is SGHTA and CDR2 is FQGNSA. The CDR3 coding sequence is TGTGCCAGCAGCTCGGCGCGGGCCGCTTCCCTGACCGGGGAGCTGTTTTTT. As protein: CASSSARAASLTGELFF.

This clone was detected only once. The V and J genes are TRBV4-1 and TRBJ2-5; 14 bases match TRBD2. V lost 3 bases to trimming and J lost 2 bases; unmatched junction nucleotides: 5. Per germline, CDR1 MGHRA and CDR2 YSYEKL. The CDR3 is made up of 17 amino acids. DNA of the CDR3: TGCGCCAGCAGCCATATAGGACTAGCGGGAGGTCAAGAGACCCAGTACTTC. It codes for CASSHIGLAGGQETQYF.